Given below is one T cell receptor (beta chain) in context. No glioblastoma patient carried an isocitrate dehydrogenase mutation. Data came from immunoSEQ multiplex PCR; TCRdb stores just in-frame clones and leaves some out. The table records some 70,000 clones, 81% of them present only once. CDR1 LNHDA and CDR2 SQIVND come from the germline V gene (reference sequence). This CDR3 has 17 residues. V lost 1 base and J 0 bases, leaving 13 bases between the germline ends. The data were taken from a study of glioma-infiltrating T cells after dendritic cell vaccination. Across the study: Dendritic cells derived from monocytes and pulsed with autologous tumor lysate formed the vaccine.

The V gene is TRBV19, the J gene TRBJ1-5, with D tentatively TRBD1 (6 bases). The clonotype comes from a human donor with glioblastoma. Specimen: blood, collected before dendritic cell vaccination. CDR3: CASSIAHRVYSNQPQHF. The CDR3 DNA reads TGTGCCAGTAGTATAGCCCACAGGGTATATAGCAATCAGCCCCAGCATTTT.